These 30 T cell receptor beta chains were all obtained from the same sample, sequenced in a study of CD8+ T cells in alopecia areata (dated by TCRdb to the late 2010s). The method behind the library was the immunoSEQ multiplex PCR assay. RNA was extracted from all samples and reverse transcribed into cDNA, which served as template for TCR sequencing. TCRdb limited this immuneACCESS table to in-frame rearrangements with V and J called. A share of clones is missing; checked studies link under half to unresolved V genes, and the rest is unexplained. The sample includes roughly 150,000 clones, with roughly 50% observed a single time. Jointly, the top ten make up approximately 6.8% of the sample. Material for sequencing was CD4+ T cells sorted from blood. The receptors originated from a human donor with alopecia areata.

The sample holds one count of this clone. The chain joins TRBV6-5 to TRBJ2-6; no definite D call. Per the germline V gene, CDR1 is MNHEY and CDR2 is SVGAGI. Trimming stripped 8 bases from V and 1 base from J, with 6 bases between. The CDR3 has 13 amino acids. The chain's CDR3 is CASCWSGANVLTF. CDR3 coding DNA: TGTGCCAGCTGTTGGTCTGGGGCCAACGTCCTGACTTTC.

The chain recombines TRBV5-4 with TRBJ2-7; TRBD2 matches 11 bases. This CDR3 has 14 residues. With V trimmed by 2 bases and J by 4 bases, 2 bases remained unmatched. The germline CDR1 and CDR2 sequences are SGHNT and YYREEE (reference sequence). Here the CDR3 reads CASSFGTSGYEQYF. The CDR3 nucleotides are TGTGCCAGCAGCTTTGGGACTAGCGGATACGAGCAGTACTTC.

This clone was seen a handful of times. J is TRBJ2-5 and V is TRBV29-1; D possibly uses TRBD1 or TRBD2 (6 bases each). Looked up from germline, CDR1 is SQVTM and CDR2 is ANQGSEA. Trimming cost V 5 bases and J 4 bases, with 11 bases left between them. The CDR3 spans 12 residues. CDR3 amino acids: CSVSGGAETQYF. The DNA for the CDR3 is TGCAGCGTTTCCGGGGGCGCAGAGACCCAGTACTTC.

The rearrangement links TRBV5-1 to TRBJ2-7; 13 bases line up with TRBD2. The CDR3 has 14 residues. The trim removed 3 bases at V and 6 bases at J, leaving 3 bases unmatched. Germline V gene sequence: CDR1 SGHRS, CDR2 YFSETQ. As DNA, the CDR3 is TGCGCCAGCAGCTCCGGGACTAGCGGGACCGAGCAGTACTTC. Translated: CASSSGTSGTEQYF.

In this sample, this clone turned up a few times. The chain uses TRBV19 and TRBJ2-3; TRBD2 is a possible D gene (7 bases). Trimming stripped 7 bases from V and 1 base from J, with 15 bases between. Germline CDR1 reads LNHDA; CDR2 reads SQIVND (reference sequence). The CDR3 has 15 residues. The CDR3 DNA reads TGTGCCAGTAATGCGGGGGCTGCCGGCACAGATACGCAGTATTTT. The encoded protein is CASNAGAAGTDTQYF.

The chain carries TRBV27 and TRBJ2-7; 11 nucleotides align to TRBD1. The CDR3 covers 13 residues. The germline V gene has CDR1 MNHEY and CDR2 SMNVEV (reference sequence). With V trimmed by 4 bases and J by 4 bases, 0 bases remained unmatched. The CDR3 DNA reads as TGTGCCAGCAGTTGGGACAGGGGGTACGAGCAGTACTTC. Protein: CASSWDRGYEQYF.

The CDR3 DNA follows: TGCGCCAGCAGCAAAATGGGACAGGGTACTTACGAGCAGTACTTC. It is translated as CASSKMGQGTYEQYF. This sequence joins TRBV5-1 and TRBJ2-7; 9 bases align to TRBD1. This CDR3 contains 15 residues. Germline V gene sequence: CDR1 SGHRS, CDR2 YFSETQ. J was trimmed by 4 bases and V by 4 bases; bases with no gene match: 9.

The chain links TRBV29-1 to TRBJ2-3; possibly TRBD1 for D (6 bases). V was pared by 7 bases and J by 2 bases, with 10 bases between. Germline V gene lookup returns CDR1 SQVTM and CDR2 ANQGSEA. The CDR3 covers 12 residues. CDR3 amino acids: CSGRTDTDTQYF. The CDR3 DNA follows: TGCAGCGGGAGGACAGACACAGATACGCAGTATTTT.

This chain connects TRBV9 to TRBJ2-1; D call uncertain. V lost 0 bases to trimming and J lost 7 bases, with 5 bases between them. The germline gives CDR1 SGDLS, CDR2 YYNGEE. The CDR3 spans 12 residues. CDR3 protein: CASSVAWNEQFF. The CDR3 nucleotides are TGTGCCAGCAGCGTAGCTTGGAATGAGCAGTTCTTC.

This clone was observed a few times. This chain links TRBV14 with TRBJ2-5; 15 bases are a match to TRBD2. Per the germline V gene, CDR1 is SGHDN and CDR2 is FVKESK. The CDR3 contains 19 residues. Germline trimming cut 3 bases from V and 4 bases from J; bases unmatched to any gene: 12. CDR3 sequence: CASSQGTSGRRPQGETQYF. The CDR3 DNA reads TGTGCCAGCAGCCAGGGGACTAGCGGGAGGAGGCCGCAAGGAGAGACCCAGTACTTC. Based on the CDR3 plus reference TRBV14 and TRBJ2-5, the full variable domain is EAGVTQFPSHSVIEKGQTVTLRCDPISGHDNLYWYRRVMGKEIKFLLHFVKESKQDESGMPNNRFLAERTGGTYSTLKVQPAELEDSGVYFCASSQGTSGRRPQGETQYFGPGTRLLVL.

This clone is a singleton in its sample. The rearrangement joins TRBV5-1 to TRBJ2-5; 8 bases agree with TRBD1. The CDR3 has 15 residues. J gave up 5 bases and V 4 bases, and 10 bases lay outside the gene matches. CDR1 and CDR2 from the germline V gene are SGHRS and YFSETQ. The CDR3 protein is CASSRTGQGGETQYF. The CDR3 nucleotides are TGCGCCAGCAGCCGGACCGGACAGGGCGGGGAGACCCAGTACTTC.

The chain uses TRBV7-2 and TRBJ1-1, with D tentatively TRBD1 (6 bases). The CDR3 runs 13 residues. In germline, CDR1 is SGHTA, CDR2 FQGNSA. The V end lost 2 bases, the J end lost 4 bases, and 8 bases lay between the germline ends. CDR3 nucleotides: TGTGCCAGCAGCTTATTCAGGGGCACTGAAGCTTTCTTT. It is translated as CASSLFRGTEAFF.

This chain links TRBV29-1 with TRBJ2-6, with D tentatively TRBD1 (5 bases). Germline values: CDR1 SQVTM, CDR2 ANQGSEA. Trimming took off 6 bases at V and 1 base at J, with 10 bases between the two ends. This CDR3 region has 14 residues. The CDR3 loop is CSVDAGSGANVLTF. DNA for the CDR3: TGCAGCGTGGACGCAGGGTCTGGGGCCAACGTCCTGACTTTC. The full variable domain, in which reference TRBV29-1 and TRBJ2-6 provide the parts outside the CDR3, is SAVISQKPSRDICQRGTSLTIQCQVDSQVTMMFWYRQQPGQSLTLIATANQGSEATYESGFVIDKFPISRPNLTFSTLTVSNMSPEDSSIYLCSVDAGSGANVLTFGAGSRLTVL.

This sequence joins TRBV9 and TRBJ2-6; TRBD1 might be the D (5 bases). This CDR3 has 17 amino acids. CDR1 and CDR2 from the germline V gene are SGDLS and YYNGEE. The germline V and J ends were trimmed by 3 bases and 3 bases, with 16 bases remaining between them. The CDR3 reads CASSASIQGSGANVLTF. The CDR3, as DNA: TGTGCCAGCAGCGCCTCAATCCAGGGTAGTGGGGCCAACGTCCTGACTTTC.

This chain joins TRBV7-6 and TRBJ1-1; TRBD1 aligns across 8 bases. V trimming: 4 bases; J trimming: 4 bases; junction bases outside the gene matches: 8. Germline V gene data show CDR1 as SGHVS and CDR2 as FNYEAQ. The CDR3 covers 15 residues. In nucleotides, the CDR3 is TGTGCCAGCAGCTCTAACAGGGGGAAGGGCACTGAAGCTTTCTTT. Its protein product is CASSSNRGKGTEAFF. The full variable domain, rest sourced from reference TRBV7-6 and TRBJ1-1, is GAGVSQSPRYKVTKRGQDVALRCDPISGHVSLYWYRQALGQGPEFLTYFNYEAQQDKSGLPNDRFSAERPEGSISTLTIQRTEQRDSAMYRCASSSNRGKGTEAFFGQGTRLTVV.

V usage is TRBV2 and J usage is TRBJ2-7; TRBD1 matches 8 bases. The germline V gene encodes CDR1 SNHLY and CDR2 FYNNEI. The V segment lost 9 bases and the J segment 6 bases; nucleotides outside the gene matches: 10. The CDR3 sequence is 13 residues long. The CDR3 region is CARRLTGGVEQYF. CDR3 DNA sequence: TGTGCCAGGCGGTTAACAGGGGGAGTCGAGCAGTACTTC.

V is TRBV10-3 and J is TRBJ2-1, with D perhaps matching TRBD2 (5 bases). Trimming stripped 11 bases from V and 2 bases from J, with 7 bases between. The CDR3 loop spans 11 amino acids. Germline V gives CDR1 ENHRY, CDR2 SYGVKD. This chain's CDR3 is CASGTYNEQFF. DNA of the CDR3: TGTGCCTCCGGGACCTACAATGAGCAGTTCTTC.

V is TRBV7-9 and J is TRBJ2-3; D unclear. This CDR3 is built from 12 residues. Germline V gene lookup returns CDR1 SEHNR and CDR2 FQNEAQ (reference sequence). Trimming took off 5 bases at V and 6 bases at J, with 9 bases between the two ends. CDR3 nucleotide sequence: TGTGCCAGCAGCCAGACTGCTGATACGCAGTATTTT. This sequence encodes CASSQTADTQYF.

The V and J genes are TRBV2 and TRBJ1-5, with 8 positions matching TRBD1. This CDR3 comprises 17 residues. V trimming: 3 bases; J trimming: 6 bases; junction bases outside the gene matches: 13. Germline CDR1 SNHLY, CDR2 FYNNEI. CDR3 region: CASSDARTGFEGQPQHF. Here the CDR3 DNA reads TGTGCCAGCAGTGACGCCCGGACAGGGTTCGAGGGTCAGCCCCAGCATTTT.

There are a few counts of this clone. The chain is built from TRBV4-1 and TRBJ2-2; TRBD1 matches 7 bases. Trimming took 0 bases from V and 7 from J; bases not matched to a gene: 8. This CDR3 has 16 residues. Germline assignment: CDR1 MGHRA and CDR2 YSYEKL. The CDR3: CASSQDGQVFVGELFF. Here the CDR3 DNA reads TGCGCCAGCAGCCAAGACGGACAGGTTTTCGTCGGGGAGCTGTTTTTT.

The gene calls are TRBV2 and TRBJ1-4; D gene uncertain. Trimming shortened V by 4 bases and J by 7 bases, and 10 bases separated the two germline ends. Germline V gene sequence: CDR1 SNHLY, CDR2 FYNNEI. CDR3 length: 13 amino acids. CDR3 bases: TGTGCCAGCAGTGCCGGGGAGGCTGAAAAACTGTTTTTT. Translating it yields CASSAGEAEKLFF.

This clone was recorded a few times. The chain combines TRBV23-1 with TRBJ2-3; D is possibly TRBD1 or TRBD2 (5 bases each). TRBV23-1 qualifies as an ORF whose function is uncertain. V was pared by 4 bases and J by 6 bases, with 17 bases between. The CDR3 covers 15 residues. The CDR3 reads CASSPQRGRTDTQYF. CDR3 nucleotides: TGCGCCAGCAGTCCTCAGAGGGGCCGTACGGATACGCAGTATTTT.

This clone was detected only a few times. This chain uses TRBV29-1 with TRBJ2-1; a weak D match, TRBD2 (6 bases). This CDR3 comprises 18 residues. Germline V gene lookup returns CDR1 SQVTM and CDR2 ANQGSEA. V lost 6 bases, J lost 4 bases, and 28 bases lay in between. This CDR3 reads CSVQNHLLLGGAYNEQFF. CDR3 DNA: TGCAGCGTCCAGAACCACCTGCTGTTGGGCGGGGCATACAATGAGCAGTTCTTC.

V usage is TRBV28 and J usage is TRBJ1-1; 7 nucleotides align to TRBD1. The V segment lost 3 bases and the J segment 0 bases; nucleotides outside the gene matches: 7. This CDR3 has 16 residues. Germline lookup yields CDR1 MDHEN and CDR2 SYDVKM. CDR3 region: CASSFNRGNMNTEAFF. The CDR3 nucleotides are TGTGCCAGCAGTTTCAACAGGGGAAACATGAACACTGAAGCTTTCTTT.

The genes are TRBV30 and TRBJ1-1; D gene uncertain. CDR3 size: 12 residues. V lost 8 bases to trimming and J lost 1 base, with 11 bases between them. Germline loops: CDR1 GTSNPN, CDR2 SVGIG (reference sequence). CDR3 DNA: TGTGCCCTTCGGATTGGGAACACTGAAGCTTTCTTT. Its protein product is CALRIGNTEAFF. Using reference TRBV30 and TRBJ1-1 for the parts outside the CDR3, the full variable domain is SQTIHQWPATLVQPVGSPLSLECTVEGTSNPNLYWYRQAAGRGLQLLFYSVGIGQISSEVPQNLSASRPQDRQFILSSKKLLLSDSGFYLCALRIGNTEAFFGQGTRLTVV.

The chain is built from TRBV15 and TRBJ2-7; the D is unclear. The CDR3 length is 14 residues. Germline values: CDR1 LNHNV, CDR2 YYDKDF (reference sequence). Between the trimmed V and J ends, which lost 8 bases and 2 bases, there was a span of 16 bases. CDR3 DNA: TGTGCCACCGGGCAAGTCTTCATCGCCTACGAGCAGTACTTC. Translated: CATGQVFIAYEQYF.

The genes are TRBV29-1 and TRBJ1-4; unclear D gene. Germline lookup yields CDR1 SQVTM and CDR2 ANQGSEA. V was clipped by 2 bases and J by 4 bases, with 2 bases between them. This CDR3 has 11 residues. This chain's CDR3 is CSVELNEKLFF. CDR3 nucleotides: TGCAGCGTTGAACTTAATGAAAAACTGTTTTTT.

V and J are TRBV9 and TRBJ2-7, with D possibly matching TRBD2 (5 bases). V lost 5 bases and J 5 bases, leaving 23 bases between the germline ends. Germline V CDR1 and CDR2: SGDLS, YYNGEE. The CDR3 consists of 16 residues. CDR3 bases: TGTGCCAGCAGTACTTACTCGACTATACCTTCAGACGAGCAGTACTTC. This codes for CASSTYSTIPSDEQYF.

The V gene is TRBV6-5, the J gene TRBJ2-5; tentatively, D is TRBD1 or TRBD2 (5 bases each). Germline-derived CDR1 and CDR2 are MNHEY and SVGAGI. The CDR3 consists of 15 residues. Trimming removed 5 bases at V and 7 bases at J, with 20 bases between. The CDR3, as DNA: TGTGCCAGCAGTCCGCAGACAGCCGTTAGCGTGACCCAGTACTTC. This gives the protein CASSPQTAVSVTQYF.

V usage is TRBV19 and J usage is TRBJ2-7; 8 nucleotides line up with TRBD1. Per germline, CDR1 LNHDA and CDR2 SQIVND (reference sequence). The junction had 6 bases not matched to a gene; V was cut back by 5 bases and J by 3 bases. This CDR3 contains 14 residues. The CDR3 reads CASSEGGQDYEQYF. CDR3 sequence (DNA): TGTGCCAGTAGTGAGGGGGGACAGGACTACGAGCAGTACTTC.